Below are 24 T cell receptor beta chains sequenced from a single sample in a study of cytomegalovirus exposure and HLA in healthy donors. The PCR used 60 Vbeta and 13 Jbeta primers. Data came from immunoSEQ multiplex PCR; TCRdb stores just in-frame clones and leaves some out. The repertoire holds about 170,000 clones, with roughly 81% as singletons. The source material was PBMCs. These receptors were collected from a woman under 30 in good health and CMV-seropositive.

V and J are TRBV10-3 and TRBJ1-4, with D possibly matching TRBD1 (6 bases). V was clipped by 2 bases and J by 12 bases, with 13 bases between them. CDR3 length equals 13 residues. Germline CDR1 and CDR2: ENHRY and SYGVKD. CDR3 region: CAISEGVRGELFF. The CDR3 DNA reads TGTGCCATCAGTGAGGGTGTCAGGGGTGAACTGTTTTTT.

This rearrangement joins TRBV11-3 to TRBJ1-3; 8 nucleotides agree with TRBD1. The CDR3 length is 16 residues. The junction had 6 bases not matched to a gene; V was cut back by 5 bases and J by 0 bases. CDR1 and CDR2 from the germline V gene are SGHNT and YENEEA. Here the CDR3 DNA reads TGTGCCAGCAGCCCAGGGGGCCCTATCTCTGGAAACACCATATATTTT. Translating gives CASSPGGPISGNTIYF.

The chain recombines TRBV6-5 with TRBJ1-1, with a tentative D call TRBD1 (5 bases). CDR3 size: 14 residues. Trimming left V 8 bases short and J 9 bases short, with 22 bases between. Germline values: CDR1 MNHEY, CDR2 SVGAGI. The CDR3 bases are TGTGCCAGCTTAAGAGCAGCTGGAGGGACCCAAGCTTTCTTT. Residues: CASLRAAGGTQAFF.

The rearrangement links TRBV7-9 to TRBJ2-1; weak D call: TRBD2 (6 bases). Germline V CDR1 and CDR2: SEHNR, FQNEAQ (reference sequence). The CDR3 loop spans 12 amino acids. V lost 6 bases and J 9 bases, leaving 12 bases between the germline ends. The chain's CDR3 is CASSLASTEQFF. For the CDR3, the DNA is TGTGCCAGCAGTCTAGCGTCCACTGAGCAGTTCTTC. Together with reference TRBV7-9 and TRBJ2-1, the CDR3 gives the full variable domain: DTGVSQNPRHKITKRGQNVTFRCDPISEHNRLYWYRQTLGQGPEFLTYFQNEAQLEKSRLLSDRFSAERPKGSFSTLEIQRTEQGDSAMYLCASSLASTEQFFGPGTRLTVL.

The chain links TRBV11-2 to TRBJ1-4; D might be TRBD1 (6 bases). V was pared by 2 bases and J by 7 bases, with 8 bases between. The germline gives CDR1 SGHAT, CDR2 FQNNGV. This CDR3 region has 13 residues. DNA for the CDR3: TGTGCCAGCAGCTTAACAGGGTCTGAAAAACTGTTTTTT. It encodes CASSLTGSEKLFF. Together with reference TRBV11-2 and TRBJ1-4, the CDR3 gives the full variable domain: EAGVAQSPRYKIIEKRQSVAFWCNPISGHATLYWYQQILGQGPKLLIQFQNNGVVDDSQLPKDRFSAERLKGVDSTLKIQPAKLEDSAVYLCASSLTGSEKLFFGSGTQLSVL.

The CDR3 spells CAISTGTSGGAYNEQFF. CDR3 in DNA: TGTGCCATCAGCACCGGGACTAGCGGGGGGGCCTACAATGAGCAGTTCTTC. The chain couples TRBV10-3 to TRBJ2-1; 16 bases fit TRBD2. The CDR3 consists of 17 residues. Germline V CDR1 and CDR2: ENHRY, SYGVKD. The V segment lost 6 bases and the J segment 2 bases; nucleotides outside the gene matches: 4.

V gene TRBV7-9 combines with J gene TRBJ2-5; the D is unclear. The DNA end favors TRBJ2-7, so the J call may be wrong. The CDR3 consists of 11 residues. Per germline, CDR1 SEHNR and CDR2 FQNEAQ (reference sequence). The CDR3 spells CASSALYEQYF. CDR3 nucleotides: TGTGCCAGCAGCGCCCTCTACGAGCAGTACTTC.

The V and J genes are TRBV7-9 and TRBJ1-1, with a weak D call TRBD1 (5 bases). V lost 1 base and J lost 4, with 19 bases in between. Germline CDR1 and CDR2: SEHNR and FQNEAQ (reference sequence). The CDR3 contains 17 residues. CDR3 sequence reads: CASSLVSGGSSGTEAFF. CDR3 nucleotides: TGTGCCAGCAGCTTAGTCTCTGGGGGGAGTAGTGGCACTGAAGCTTTCTTT.

The genes are TRBV10-3 and TRBJ2-7; 7 bases align to TRBD1. Germline V gene sequence: CDR1 ENHRY, CDR2 SYGVKD. V shed 3 bases and J 3 bases; nucleotides not matched to a gene: 17. The CDR3 loop spans 18 amino acids. CDR3 nucleotides: TGTGCCATCAGTGACCTGAAGTCCCCGGGACAGCCAAGCTACGAGCAGTACTTC. Its translation: CAISDLKSPGQPSYEQYF.

The genes are TRBV30 and TRBJ1-1; D remains ambiguous. This CDR3 is 13 amino acids long. V lost 0 bases and J lost 7, with 12 bases in between. The germline V gene has CDR1 GTSNPN and CDR2 SVGIG (reference sequence). The CDR3 loop is CAWSVGQKNEAFF. The CDR3 nucleotides read TGTGCCTGGAGTGTTGGGCAGAAGAATGAAGCTTTCTTT. Drawing the rest from reference TRBV30 and TRBJ1-1, the complete variable domain is SQTIHQWPATLVQPVGSPLSLECTVEGTSNPNLYWYRQAAGRGLQLLFYSVGIGQISSEVPQNLSASRPQDRQFILSSKKLLLSDSGFYLCAWSVGQKNEAFFGQGTRLTVV.

This clone showed up just a few times. DNA for the CDR3: TGTGCCAGCAGCCAACAGGGTATAGATACGCAGTATTTT. Residues: CASSQQGIDTQYF. V gene TRBV7-7 combines with J gene TRBJ2-3; maybe TRBD1 (6 bases). Germline CDR1 reads SSHAT; CDR2 reads FNYEAQ (reference sequence). V was shortened by 5 bases and J by 5 bases, with 11 bases between the two germline ends. This CDR3 comprises 13 residues. Based on the CDR3 plus reference TRBV7-7 and TRBJ2-3, the full variable domain is GAGVSQSPRYKVTKRGQDVTLRCDPISSHATLYWYQQALGQGPEFLTYFNYEAQPDKSGLPSDRFSAERPEGSISTLTIQRTEQRDSAMYRCASSQQGIDTQYFGPGTRLTVL.

This chain connects TRBV2 to TRBJ1-4, with D perhaps matching TRBD1 (5 bases). Trimming left V 3 bases short and J 5 bases short, with 16 bases between. Per the germline V gene, CDR1 is SNHLY and CDR2 is FYNNEI. This CDR3 spans 16 amino acids. The CDR3 DNA follows: TGTGCCAGCAGTGAGGATACCGGACATGGCAATGAAAAACTGTTTTTT. It encodes CASSEDTGHGNEKLFF.

This sequence joins TRBV5-4 and TRBJ1-2; the match to TRBD1 covers 7 bases. Trimming removed 2 bases from V and 8 bases from J; junction bases left unmatched: 9. Germline V gene lookup returns CDR1 SGHNT and CDR2 YYREEE (reference sequence). The CDR3 sequence is 14 residues long. The DNA for the CDR3 is TGTGCCAGCAGCTTCGGACAGGACCTTAGGGGCTACACCTTC. Its translation is CASSFGQDLRGYTF.

The V call is TRBV7-6, the J call TRBJ1-2; D is perhaps TRBD1 (6 bases). V was clipped by 2 bases and J by 4 bases, with 17 bases between them. Germline V gene lookup returns CDR1 SGHVS and CDR2 FNYEAQ. The CDR3 spans 16 residues. In nucleotides, the CDR3 is TGTGCCAGCAGCTTAATTGGGGACACGGGCCTCTATGGCTACACCTTC. This translates into CASSLIGDTGLYGYTF.

This chain connects TRBV5-6 to TRBJ2-3, with 13 bases lining up with TRBD2. With 4 bases clipped from V and 5 bases from J, the junction kept 4 bases outside the gene matches. Per the germline V gene, CDR1 is SGHDT and CDR2 is YYEEEE. This CDR3 is built from 15 residues. Here the CDR3 reads CASSLGLAGVDTQYF. The CDR3 DNA sequence: TGTGCCAGCAGCCTAGGACTAGCGGGGGTAGATACGCAGTATTTT.

The chain joins TRBV2 to TRBJ2-1; D gene unclear. V was pared by 11 bases and J by 5 bases, with 19 bases between. The CDR3 is 14 amino acids. Germline CDR1 SNHLY, CDR2 FYNNEI. CDR3: CASSLLGQHNEQFF. CDR3 sequence (DNA): TGTGCCTCTTCATTGTTGGGCCAGCACAATGAGCAGTTCTTC.

The CDR3 DNA sequence: TGTGCCAGCAGCGGGGGACTAGCGGGGGGTTTAGATACGCAGTATTTT. Translated, it gives CASSGGLAGGLDTQYF. V usage is TRBV9 and J usage is TRBJ2-3; 15 bases line up with TRBD2. V trimming: 3 bases; J trimming: 5 bases; junction bases outside the gene matches: 4. The CDR3 sequence is 16 residues long. Germline values: CDR1 SGDLS, CDR2 YYNGEE.

V usage is TRBV6-1 and J usage is TRBJ1-2; 9 nucleotides line up with TRBD1. This CDR3 is 14 amino acids long. Germline CDR1 MNHNS, CDR2 SASEGT. The junction had 4 bases not matched to a gene; V was cut back by 3 bases and J by 5 bases. DNA of the CDR3: TGTGCCAGCAGTGATGTTGGGACAGGGTATGGCTACACCTTC. Protein sequence: CASSDVGTGYGYTF.

A remark on this clone: The sample holds other DNA sequences that translate to the same CDR3. This chain connects TRBV19 to TRBJ2-7; TRBD2 matches 10 bases. This CDR3 spans 15 amino acids. V shed 1 base and J 3 bases; nucleotides not matched to a gene: 3. Germline assignment: CDR1 LNHDA and CDR2 SQIVND (reference sequence). DNA of the CDR3: TGTGCCAGTAGTATAGCTAGCGGGGGCCTCTACGAGCAGTACTTC. Its translation: CASSIASGGLYEQYF.

This clone has a handful of counts. Compared with germline, one end of the junction differs, possibly owing to a read error. The V call is TRBV7-7, the J call TRBJ2-1; TRBD2 aligns across 9 bases. This CDR3 is 14 amino acids long. CDR1 and CDR2 from the germline V gene are SSHAT and FNYEAQ (reference sequence). The DNA of the CDR3 is TGTGCTAGCAGCCCAAACGCGGGGGGGAATGAGCAGTTCTTC. Encoded protein: CASSPNAGGNEQFF. The full variable domain, rest sourced from reference TRBV7-7 and TRBJ2-1, is GAGVSQSPRYKVTKRGQDVTLRCDPISSHATLYWYQQALGQGPEFLTYFNYEAQPDKSGLPSDRFSAERPEGSISTLTIQRTEQRDSAMYRCASSPNAGGNEQFFGPGTRLTVL.

V and J are TRBV30 and TRBJ1-3; possibly TRBD1 for D (5 bases). The germline V gene has CDR1 GTSNPN and CDR2 SVGIG (reference sequence). Trimming stripped 4 bases from V and 4 bases from J, with 14 bases between. The CDR3 consists of 14 residues. CDR3 DNA sequence: TGTGCCTGGACCAGACAGCTCGCGGGAAACACCATATATTTT. Translating gives CAWTRQLAGNTIYF. The full variable domain, in which reference TRBV30 and TRBJ1-3 provide the parts outside the CDR3, is SQTIHQWPATLVQPVGSPLSLECTVEGTSNPNLYWYRQAAGRGLQLLFYSVGIGQISSEVPQNLSASRPQDRQFILSSKKLLLSDSGFYLCAWTRQLAGNTIYFGEGSWLTVV.

The chain employs TRBV4-2 and TRBJ2-2, with 8 bases aligning to TRBD1. With V trimmed by 2 bases and J by 1 base, 3 bases remained unmatched. The CDR3 length is 16 residues. Germline assignment: CDR1 LGHNA and CDR2 YNFKEQ. As DNA, the CDR3 is TGTGCCAGCAGCCAATCCGGACAGGGGAACACCGGGGAGCTGTTTTTT. Protein product: CASSQSGQGNTGELFF.

This chain joins TRBV6-6 and TRBJ2-3; no clear D gene. Germline assignment: CDR1 MNHNY and CDR2 SVGAGI (reference sequence). Between the trimmed V and J ends, which lost 0 bases and 5 bases, there was a span of 15 bases. The CDR3 sequence is 16 residues long. Here the CDR3 DNA reads TGTGCCAGCAGTTACTCGTTTGACCCCTCAGGAGATACGCAGTATTTT. Translation gives CASSYSFDPSGDTQYF.

V is TRBV19 and J is TRBJ1-1; D is ambiguous. Germline V gene lookup returns CDR1 LNHDA and CDR2 SQIVND (reference sequence). Deletions cut 5 bases from V and 5 bases from J, with 9 bases between. The CDR3 has 12 amino acids. This chain's CDR3 is CASSVGVTEAFF. CDR3 bases: TGTGCCAGTAGTGTCGGGGTGACTGAAGCTTTCTTT.